Listed below are T cell receptor beta chains from one sample, sequenced in a study of blood T cell repertoires in COVID-19. Using immunoSEQ multiplex PCR, the repertoire was profiled, and TCRdb retains in-frame clones only, with some absent. The sample yields 100,000 to 150,000 clones, around 89% seen once. Sequenced input: peripheral blood. The receptor source for this set is a man aged 60 to 69 with COVID-19, enrolled during active disease. Both conserved end residues are part of each CDR3. The D gene is left open where the match is weak. Where a row states a size, it is once, few, many or the class of an expanded clone; other rows omit it.

abundance,d_gene,v_gene,j_gene,CDR3nt,CDR3aa
NA,NA,TRBV6-1,TRBJ1-3,TGTGCCAGCAGTGAAGGGGCGCGTGGAAACACCATATATTTT,CASSEGARGNTIYF
NA,NA,TRBV18,TRBJ1-2,TGTGCCAGCTCACCACCAAACGGGGGGTATGGCTACACCTTC,CASSPPNGGYGYTF
NA,TRBD1,TRBV7-2,TRBJ1-1,TGTGCCAGCAGCAAGACAGGGACCATGAACACTGAAGCTTTCTTT,CASSKTGTMNTEAFF
once,TRBD1,TRBV30,TRBJ1-5,TGTGCCTGGGGGACAGTTAGCAATCAGCCCCAGCATTTT,CAWGTVSNQPQHF
NA,TRBD1,TRBV7-9,TRBJ2-7,TGTGCCAGCAGCCCGCGCAGGGGGCCCGGAAGCGAGCAGTACTTC,CASSPRRGPGSEQYF
NA,NA,TRBV5-1,TRBJ2-1,TGCGCCAGCAGCCCCGGGGCAGGGGGGTCCTCCTACAATGAGCAGTTCTTC,CASSPGAGGSSYNEQFF
NA,NA,TRBV21-1,TRBJ2-4,TGTGCCAGCAGAAGTAGGACAGCCTTAGCCAAAAACATTCAGTACTTC,CASRSRTALAKNIQYF
NA,TRBD1,TRBV7-9,TRBJ1-2,TGTGCCAGCAGCCCGGGACAGGTCGATAGCGGCTACACCTTC,CASSPGQVDSGYTF
NA,NA,TRBV7-3,TRBJ1-1,TGTGCCAGCAGCTTGGGGCAGGGGAACACTGAAGCTTTCTTT,CASSLGQGNTEAFF
NA,NA,TRBV7-3,TRBJ2-1,TGTGCCTCTGCGGGCGCAGGGGATTACAATGAGCAGTTCTTC,CASAGAGDYNEQFF
NA,NA,TRBV7-2,TRBJ1-1,TGTGCCAGCAGCTTAAAAGTCAGGGCGACTGAAGCTTTCTTT,CASSLKVRATEAFF
NA,NA,TRBV5-4,TRBJ2-7,TGTGCCAGCAGCTTGGTGGGGACTGACTACGAGCAGTACTTC,CASSLVGTDYEQYF
NA,NA,TRBV7-9,TRBJ1-1,TGTGCCAGCAGCTTAGTGCGGGACCTTCCTTTCTTT,CASSLVRDLPFF
NA,NA,TRBV24-1,TRBJ1-5,TGTGCCACCAGTGACAGGGGAGATCAGCCCCAGCATTTT,CATSDRGDQPQHF
NA,NA,TRBV29-1,TRBJ1-2,TGCAGCGCAAGAGAGGGTCCGCGGGGCTACACCTTC,CSAREGPRGYTF
NA,NA,TRBV5-1,TRBJ2-6,TGCGCCAGCAGCTTCGGTGGGGCCAACGTCCTGACTTTC,CASSFGGANVLTF
NA,TRBD2,TRBV6-6,TRBJ2-6,TGTGCCAGCAGTCCTACAGTAGGGCGGGGGAGCTCTGGGGCCAACGTCCTGACTTTC,CASSPTVGRGSSGANVLTF
NA,NA,TRBV6-5,TRBJ1-1,TGTGCCAGCAGTTGGAAGGGGCGGACTGAAGCTTTCTTT,CASSWKGRTEAFF
NA,NA,TRBV7-2,TRBJ1-4,TGTGCCAGCAGCTTAGGACAGCCTTTAAATGAAAAACTGTTTTTT,CASSLGQPLNEKLFF
NA,NA,TRBV5-1,TRBJ1-6,TGCGCCAGCAGCTTAAGGACAGCGCGGGGGGTTCAACCCCTCCACTTT,CASSLRTARGVQPLHF
once,NA,TRBV4-1,TRBJ1-4,TGCGCCAGCAGCCAAACTACAGGGTTAGAAAAACTGTTTTTT,CASSQTTGLEKLFF
NA,NA,TRBV5-4,TRBJ1-1,TGTGCCAGCAGCTTGGGAGGGGCGCGGGGGACTGAAGCTTTCTTT,CASSLGGARGTEAFF
NA,NA,TRBV7-3,TRBJ2-1,TGTGCCAGCAGCTTAACTGGGGCTCCTCACAATGAGCAGTTCTTC,CASSLTGAPHNEQFF
NA,NA,TRBV21-1,TRBJ2-1,TGTGCCAGCAGCAGGAAAGAAGGGACTAGCGGGGAATACAATGAGCAGTTCTTC,CASSRKEGTSGEYNEQFF
NA,TRBD1,TRBV7-9,TRBJ1-1,TGTGCCAGCAGCCCCTCAGGGGGCACTGAAGCTTTCTTT,CASSPSGGTEAFF
few,TRBD1,TRBV7-3,TRBJ1-2,TGTGCCAGCAGCGACAGGGTGGAGGGTGGCTACACCTTC,CASSDRVEGGYTF
few,NA,TRBV19,TRBJ2-3,TGTGCCAGTAGTATGGGTGTTAGGGGAGATACGCAGTATTTT,CASSMGVRGDTQYF